This T cell receptor (beta chain) emerged from a study of blood T cells in healthy people across ages. This clonotype appeared a few times. Being one base from a much bigger clone, this may be a read error. For the second PCR, which ran for roughly 6 to 12 cycles, a sample-barcoded 5' primer and a J-beta primer mix were used. Via MiXCR, TCRdb re-called the 5' RACE reads, giving one row per CDR3 protein. The profile shows about 590,000 distinct CDR3 sequences, around 31% of them singletons. The sample was blood. The receptor's source is a woman aged 80 or older in good health.

CDR3 DNA sequence: TGTGCCAGCAGCCAAGATATGGCTCCTTCCTACGAGCAGTACTTC. Translation: CASSQDMAPSYEQYF. This rearrangement joins TRBV3-1 to TRBJ2-7; no clear D. Germline loops: CDR1 LGHDT, CDR2 YNNKEL (reference sequence). The CDR3 has 15 amino acids. Trimming removed 0 bases from V and 1 base from J, with 10 bases in between.